Below are 15 T cell receptor beta chains sequenced from a single sample in a study of control samples from healthy donors and cancer patients. Profiled with immunoSEQ multiplex PCR; TCRdb holds only in-frame clones, not every one. Of 96,000 or so clones in the sample, roughly 93% were seen once. The sequencing sample was made of blood. These receptors all come from a man between 18 and 35 years old in good health.

The chain employs TRBV5-4 and TRBJ1-4, with 7 bases lining up with TRBD1. The CDR3 length is 14 residues. V trimming: 0 bases; J trimming: 6 bases; junction bases outside the gene matches: 2. Germline-derived CDR1 and CDR2 are SGHNT and YYREEE (reference sequence). The CDR3 region is CASSLGQGDEKLFF. Written as DNA, the CDR3 is TGTGCCAGCAGCTTGGGGCAGGGGGATGAAAAACTGTTTTTT. The full variable domain, its missing parts supplied by reference TRBV5-4 and TRBJ1-4, is ETGVTQSPTHLIKTRGQQVTLRCSSQSGHNTVSWYQQALGQGPQFIFQYYREEENGRGNFPPRFSGLQFPNYSSELNVNALELDDSALYLCASSLGQGDEKLFFGSGTQLSVL.

This clone was counted only a few times. The chain uses TRBV6-6 and TRBJ1-2, with a possible D match to TRBD1 (6 bases). Germline V gene data show CDR1 as MNHNY and CDR2 as SVGAGI (reference sequence). V dropped 7 bases and J dropped 7 bases, with 16 bases sitting between them. The CDR3 extends over 13 amino acids. CDR3 DNA: TGTGCCAGCACCCCTACGGGGGCCGGTGGCTACACCTTC. Its translation: CASTPTGAGGYTF.

V usage is TRBV7-2 and J usage is TRBJ1-6; 8 bases map to TRBD1. Germline V gene sequence: CDR1 SGHTA, CDR2 FQGNSA. The CDR3 runs to 15 residues. The V and J ends lost 0 bases and 6 bases, in that order; junction bases with no gene match: 1. The CDR3 region is CASSLATGVNSPLHF. CDR3 bases: TGTGCCAGCAGCTTAGCGACAGGGGTTAATTCACCCCTCCACTTT.

This chain connects TRBV10-3 to TRBJ2-5; TRBD2 is a possible D gene (6 bases). This CDR3 has 14 amino acids. Germline V gives CDR1 ENHRY, CDR2 SYGVKD. V was pared by 3 bases and J by 4 bases, with 12 bases between. The CDR3 sequence is CAISDPTSVETQYF. The CDR3 DNA reads as TGTGCCATCAGTGACCCGACTAGTGTAGAGACCCAGTACTTC.

This chain connects TRBV28 to TRBJ2-7; TRBD1 or TRBD2 may be the D gene (7 bases each). The V gene's germline CDR1 is MDHEN and CDR2 SYDVKM. The CDR3 is 12 amino acids. Here the CDR3 DNA reads TGTGGGGGGGGGACAGAAAAATACGAGCAGTACTTC. This sequence encodes CGGGTEKYEQYF.

CDR3 protein: CASSDSWETDTQYF. Here the CDR3 DNA reads TGTGCCAGCAGTGACTCCTGGGAAACAGATACGCAGTATTTT. The chain carries TRBV6-4 and TRBJ2-3; D unclear. Germline V CDR1 and CDR2: MRHNA, SNTAGT. The V end lost 0 bases, the J end lost 3 bases, and 7 bases lay between the germline ends. There are 14 residues in the CDR3.

This chain joins TRBV30 and TRBJ1-1; D not certain. CDR3 size: 12 residues. Looked up from germline, CDR1 is GTSNPN and CDR2 is SVGIG (reference sequence). The ends were cut back, 5 bases at V and 0 bases at J, with 7 bases in the middle. The CDR3 protein is CAWALVNTEAFF. Here the CDR3 DNA reads TGTGCCTGGGCCTTGGTGAACACTGAAGCTTTCTTT.

The chain uses TRBV2 and TRBJ2-3; a possible D gene is TRBD1 (6 bases). CDR3 length equals 14 residues. The V gene's germline CDR1 is SNHLY and CDR2 FYNNEI. V shed 8 bases and J shed 2 bases, with 14 bases lying between them. CDR3 amino acids: CASRSQGNTDTQYF. In DNA form, the CDR3 reads TGTGCCAGCCGCTCACAGGGAAACACAGATACGCAGTATTTT. Variable domain in full (rest from reference TRBV2 and TRBJ2-3): EPEVTQTPSHQVTQMGQEVILRCVPISNHLYFYWYRQILGQKVEFLVSFYNNEISEKSEIFDDQFSVERPDGSNFTLKIRSTKLEDSAMYFCASRSQGNTDTQYFGPGTRLTVL.

The chain links TRBV5-6 to TRBJ2-5; no clear D gene. Trimming stripped 0 bases from V and 5 bases from J, with 5 bases between. The CDR3 contains 12 residues. From germline, CDR1 is SGHDT and CDR2 YYEEEE. The CDR3 loop is CASSLGIETQYF. The DNA of the CDR3 is TGTGCCAGCAGCTTGGGAATTGAGACCCAGTACTTC.

The gene calls are TRBV7-2 and TRBJ2-7; TRBD2 might be the D (6 bases). Between the trimmed V and J ends, which lost 0 bases and 2 bases, there was a span of 14 bases. Germline V CDR1 and CDR2: SGHTA, FQGNSA. This CDR3 has 16 amino acids. The CDR3 DNA is TGTGCCAGCAGCTTAGCGGGGGGAACCCATACCTACGAGCAGTACTTC. It is translated as CASSLAGGTHTYEQYF.

This sequence joins TRBV6-5 and TRBJ1-1, with 8 bases that match TRBD1. V lost 6 bases and J lost 5; bases outside the gene matches: 8. Germline loops: CDR1 MNHEY, CDR2 SVGAGI. This CDR3 is 14 amino acids long. CDR3 sequence reads: CASRHRGSWTEAFF. CDR3 DNA sequence: TGTGCCAGCAGACACAGGGGGAGCTGGACTGAAGCTTTCTTT.

The rearrangement links TRBV5-4 to TRBJ2-3, with 8 bases lining up with TRBD1. V was clipped by 5 bases and J by 0 bases; unmatched bases: 8. CDR3 length: 16 residues. Germline V gene sequence: CDR1 SGHNT, CDR2 YYREEE (reference sequence). The CDR3: CASRPTGGISTDTQYF. The DNA for the CDR3 is TGTGCCAGCAGGCCAACAGGGGGAATTAGCACAGATACGCAGTATTTT.

The chain couples TRBV30 to TRBJ1-1, with TRBD1 matching over 7 bases. The CDR3 is 11 amino acids. The trim removed 8 bases at V and 3 bases at J, leaving 3 bases unmatched. Germline CDR1 and CDR2: GTSNPN and SVGIG (reference sequence). In DNA form, the CDR3 reads TGTGCCGGCCAGGGGGACACTGAAGCTTTCTTT. It yields the protein CAGQGDTEAFF.

The gene calls are TRBV2 and TRBJ1-2; D possibly corresponds to TRBD1 (6 bases). The germline V gene has CDR1 SNHLY and CDR2 FYNNEI. The germline V and J ends were trimmed by 2 bases and 0 bases, with 10 bases remaining between them. This CDR3 spans 15 amino acids. The CDR3: CASSERDTPNYGYTF. DNA of the CDR3: TGTGCCAGCAGTGAAAGGGACACGCCTAACTATGGCTACACCTTC.

The chain combines TRBV10-3 with TRBJ1-1; 8 nucleotides line up with TRBD1. Germline trimming cut 3 bases from V and 5 bases from J; bases unmatched to any gene: 11. The CDR3 runs to 16 residues. The germline CDR1 and CDR2 sequences are ENHRY and SYGVKD. Here the CDR3 DNA reads TGTGCCATCAGTGAAGCTCCCGGGACAGGTGAGACTGAAGCTTTCTTT. Protein sequence: CAISEAPGTGETEAFF.